This T cell receptor (beta chain) was retrieved from a study (dated by TCRdb to between 2014 and 2017). Turning to the overall study: The study set out to test whether tumor-infiltrating Tregs in breast cancer get recruited from blood Tregs or are instead converted in situ from other CD4+ T cell subsets. Paper-wide results and their limitations: The greatest overlap of tumor-infiltrating Treg TCR alpha and beta sequences was observed with tumor naive CD4+ T cells, followed by blood naive CD4+ T cells. The TCR gene usage of tumor memory CD4+ T cells clustered together with blood and lymph node memory CD4+ cells and with lymph node naive CD4+ cells. Rather than covering whole repertoires, validation in the larger cohort was restricted to a single TCR beta V-J rearrangement.

Full-length TCR variable regions were amplified by 5' RACE PCR using constant-region reverse primers, and then by semi-nested PCR using Nested Universal Primer A. The ReliaPrep RNA Cell Miniprep System was used to extract total RNA, which was then reverse transcribed into 5'RACE-ready cDNA with the SMARTer RACE 5'/3' Kit. Multiplex adaptors were used to barcode the full-length TCR alpha and beta libraries, which were then sequenced on an Illumina MiSeq. From the authors' description of their analysis: For each of nine subset-tissue groups, sequencing data from the five patients were combined, and the groups were compared by unsupervised clustering of TCR gene usage. The Morisita-Horn index was used to calculate repertoire similarity, with shared sequences weighted according to their contribution to each repertoire. In TCRdb, the public reads were trimmed at Q25 with fastp and aligned with MiXCR, with productive beta chains retained. Rows merge per CDR3 protein into single entries with the most common DNA and genes. TCRdb's processing, not the authors' own work, is the source of the V and J calls. In all, the sample holds around 50,000 distinct CDR3 sequences, and 17% of those were seen once. The ten biggest clones cover over 2% of the sample.

In the case of this clonotype: What this receptor recognizes is not known. Base qualities are not provided; no much larger clone lies one nucleotide away.

To purify naive CD4+ T cells, the Miltenyi Naive CD4+ T Cell Isolation kit was used, and CD25 microbeads served to deplete Tregs. Tregs, naive and memory CD4+ T cells from tumor, blood and ipsilateral draining lymph nodes of about 5 breast cancer patients underwent full-length TCR alpha and beta sequencing. Ficoll density gradient centrifugation was used to isolate mononuclear cells from either lymph nodes or less than 55 ml of peripheral blood. FACS confirmed that the sorted cell populations were more than 90% pure. CDR1 and CDR2, per the germline V gene (reference sequence), are SEHNR and FQNEAQ. Here V drops 5 bases and J drops 6 bases, and the junction holds 6 bases not matched to any gene. The CDR3 spans 15 residues, from the cysteine through the phenylalanine. The DNA shown is the 45-base CDR3, in frame from base 1.

Sequencing input: naive CD4+ T cells sorted from blood. The cell subset or site label of this sample denotes: naive CD4+ T cells, CD4+CD45RA+CD25-. This clonotype was obtained from a female donor with breast cancer. Recombination connected TRBV7-9 to TRBJ1-6; 8 bases in the junction line up with TRBD1. The CDR3: CASSLIGQGNSPLHF. The nucleotide sequence reads as follows: TGTGCCAGCAGCCTCATAGGACAGGGTAATTCACCCCTCCACTTT.